Listed below are T cell receptor beta chains from one sample, sequenced in a study of cytomegalovirus exposure and HLA in healthy donors. Produced via immunoSEQ multiplex PCR; TCRdb's table is partial and in-frame only. The data show about 130,000 clones, 81% seen once. Source material: PBMCs. The receptor set was obtained from a man aged 18 to 30 in good health and CMV-seronegative. CDR3s leave out the opening cysteine and the closing phenylalanine or tryptophan. A D gene is named only where the DNA matches it firmly. Rows give clone size only sometimes, using once, few, many, or a class for an expanded clone.

d_call cdr3_length v_call clone_size cdr3_aa
TRBD1 12 TRBV6-5 - ASRLNRGRYGYT
- 13 TRBV18 - ASSPAAYSNQPQH
- 13 TRBV9 once ASSAGGGRTYEQY
TRBD1 13 TRBV9 - ASSVAGQGRRKLF
- 13 TRBV2 - ATQNRKRNTGELF
- 12 TRBV5-6 - ASSSREGADTQY
- 13 TRBV6-6 - ASSYSNSGEETQY
- 13 TRBV7-2 - ASSLYDGPSEKLF
- 16 TRBV7-2 - ASSPGRTAIPYNSPLH
- 11 TRBV19 - ASSITGYNEQF
- 10 TRBV27 few ASSLNGRDYT
- 13 TRBV9 - ASSTYTEGGEKLF
- 9 TRBV20-1 - SARGGHGYT
- 12 TRBV19 once ASSRPSVPDTQY
TRBD1 15 TRBV27 - ASSPRTGGGLGFGYT
TRBD2 18 TRBV5-4 few ASSLGELAGGPTLSYEQY
- 12 TRBV28 - ASSKATGQETQY
- 10 TRBV6-5 - ASLSPNTEAF
TRBD1 14 TRBV15 - ATSRSGQGVRNEQY
TRBD2 13 TRBV9 - ASSDVSGGLDTQY
- 10 TRBV30 - AWSGHSWGYT
- 13 TRBV7-6 once ASSLDTYSNQPQH
- 15 TRBV4-1 - ASSQGLERGIYNEQF
- 10 TRBV30 - AWSVRSPEQF
- 13 TRBV7-2 - ASSFSTDPYNEQF
- 12 TRBV15 - ATSREGGDYGYT
TRBD1 14 TRBV10-3 - AISDSTGQRTYEQY
- 10 TRBV7-9 - ASSRVGSPLH
TRBD1 14 TRBV7-9 - ASSAPSGGEDQPQH
TRBD1 14 TRBV9 - ASSVGRDRGGGGYT
- 14 TRBV28 - ASSTSGWRGHQPQH
- 11 TRBV18 - ASSPKGDYEQY
TRBD1 12 TRBV15 - ATSSPRQGPEAF
- 15 TRBV7-2 - ASSSAFFNRGAYEQY
- 16 TRBV7-2 - ASSATGSFFRLNEKLF
- 14 TRBV25-1 - ASSGLGQDLNYGYT
- 12 TRBV4-3 - ASSQQGSSETQY
- 16 TRBV4-3 - ASSQDSAAFRITGGLF
TRBD1 14 TRBV27 - ASSLKGGQGNQPQH
- 11 TRBV5-6 - ASHQGTGYEQY
TRBD1 12 TRBV6-5 - ASRETGAQGPQH
- 13 TRBV11-2 - ASSLRVLNTGELF
TRBD1 13 TRBV9 - ASSVGGRGIYEQY
- 14 TRBV21-1 - ASSLRDTTSGNTIY
- 12 TRBV6-5 few ASSYKTGGYGYT
- 11 TRBV19 - ASSIERYYEQY
- 9 TRBV2 - ASSRNTEAF
TRBD1 15 TRBV30 - AWSIVLHMGTDSPLH
TRBD1 12 TRBV27 - ASKLTGGDTEAF
TRBD1 14 TRBV5-4 - ASSSILGQGSDEQY
- 12 TRBV27 - ASSVQQGTQPQH
TRBD1 13 TRBV5-6 - ASSPLDRGNYGYT
- 12 TRBV11-3 - ASSSWATQETQY
- 9 TRBV20-1 once SADTGHEQY
- 12 TRBV7-2 - ASKQSQGQETQY
TRBD1 11 TRBV6-5 - ASSYRGLNEQY
- 12 TRBV7-2 - ASSLLGLNTEAF
- 12 TRBV30 - AWKHGGINQPQH